This passage covers 32 T cell receptor beta chains from one sample sequenced in a study of blood T cell repertoires in COVID-19 (dated by TCRdb to the early 2020s). Receptor amplification or capture employed the immunoSEQ multiplex PCR assay. Sourced from immuneACCESS, this table was stored by TCRdb with only in-frame sequences that have V and J called. A share of the clones is absent; for the studies checked, an unresolved V gene accounts for under half, and the remainder has no known explanation. The sample includes roughly 170,000 clones, with 87% observed a single time. The ten most abundant clones make up around 12% of the sample. The sequenced sample was peripheral blood. These receptors were taken from a woman between 65 and 79 years old with COVID-19, enrolled during active disease.

This chain's CDR3 is CASSFQQGNTQYF. In DNA, the CDR3 is TGTGCCAGCAGTTTCCAACAGGGGAATACGCAGTATTTT. The chain is built from TRBV27 and TRBJ2-3, with TRBD1 identical over 7 bases. Germline lookup yields CDR1 MNHEY and CDR2 SMNVEV (reference sequence). The V gene end was trimmed by 3 bases and the J gene end by 7 bases; junction bases not matched to a gene: 4. The CDR3 consists of 13 residues.

The gene calls are TRBV6-5 and TRBJ1-2, with 8 bases identical to TRBD1. The CDR3 has 15 amino acids. V gave up 5 bases and J gave up 2 bases; unmatched junction bases: 7. CDR1 is MNHEY, CDR2 SVGAGI, per germline. CDR3 bases: TGTGCCAGCAGTCTCGGGACAGGAGTGAACTATGGCTACACCTTC. It is translated as CASSLGTGVNYGYTF.

In DNA form, the CDR3 reads TGTGCCAGCAGCCAAGATTCAGGGGGAACTAACTATGGCTACACCTTC. Translation: CASSQDSGGTNYGYTF. The rearrangement joins TRBV4-2 to TRBJ1-2; 7 positions match TRBD1. Unmatched junction bases numbered 4, after V lost 0 bases and J lost 0 bases. The CDR3 loop spans 16 amino acids. Germline V lookup: CDR1 LGHNA, CDR2 YNFKEQ.

The chain recombines TRBV6-5 with TRBJ2-1; perhaps TRBD1 as D (5 bases). V was trimmed by 7 bases and J by 3 bases, leaving 13 bases between them. The CDR3 length is 14 residues. The germline V gene has CDR1 MNHEY and CDR2 SVGAGI. CDR3 region: CASTTGTFYNEQFF. The CDR3 DNA sequence: TGTGCCAGCACCACAGGAACCTTCTACAATGAGCAGTTCTTC.

The V gene is TRBV30, the J gene TRBJ1-2; D call uncertain. V was clipped by 4 bases and J by 2 bases, with 5 bases between them. Germline CDR1 reads GTSNPN; CDR2 reads SVGIG (reference sequence). The CDR3 is 11 residues long. Here the CDR3 DNA reads TGTGCCTGGACCTTAAACTATGGCTACACCTTC. This translates into CAWTLNYGYTF.

This chain connects TRBV27 to TRBJ1-2; perhaps TRBD1 as D (6 bases). There are 12 residues in the CDR3. V gave up 6 bases and J gave up 4 bases, with 9 bases separating them. CDR1 is MNHEY, CDR2 SMNVEV, per germline (reference sequence). The CDR3 DNA sequence: TGTGCCAGCAGCCCGACAGGCTATGGCTACACCTTC. Protein: CASSPTGYGYTF.

This clone was recorded only once. The chain combines TRBV19 with TRBJ2-2; weak D call: TRBD2 (5 bases). Trimming stripped 3 bases from V and 3 bases from J, with 8 bases between. This CDR3 contains 14 residues. From germline, CDR1 is LNHDA and CDR2 SQIVND (reference sequence). CDR3 region: CASSISGYTGELFF. CDR3 coding DNA: TGTGCCAGTAGTATTTCGGGGTACACCGGGGAGCTGTTTTTT.

The J gene is TRBJ2-1, the V gene TRBV18, with TRBD1 matching 10 bases. V lost 3 bases and J lost 7; bases outside the gene matches: 9. The CDR3 is 16 amino acids. Per the germline V gene, CDR1 is KGHSH and CDR2 is LQKENI. The CDR3 is CASSPSLGQGENEQFF. DNA of the CDR3: TGTGCCAGCTCACCTTCCCTAGGACAGGGGGAGAATGAGCAGTTCTTC.

V gene TRBV7-2 combines with J gene TRBJ1-3; D unclear. The CDR3 contains 14 residues. CDR1 is SGHTA and CDR2 is FQGNSA in the germline V gene. With 5 bases removed from V and 0 bases from J, the gap between germline ends came to 8 bases. The CDR3 sequence: CASSLTSSGNTIYF. In nucleotides, the CDR3 is TGTGCCAGCAGCCTTACGAGCTCTGGAAACACCATATATTTT.

V and J are TRBV7-2 and TRBJ2-3; D is unresolved. Trimming left V 2 bases short and J 2 bases short, with 11 bases between. Germline V gene data show CDR1 as SGHTA and CDR2 as FQGNSA. CDR3 length equals 15 residues. The CDR3 nucleotides are TGTGCCAGCAGCTTACGCCCGTACTCCACAGATACGCAGTATTTT. As protein: CASSLRPYSTDTQYF.

V is TRBV29-1 and J is TRBJ1-1, with unresolved D. Germline V gene sequence: CDR1 SQVTM, CDR2 ANQGSEA. The CDR3 covers 12 residues. Trimming took 4 bases from V and 2 from J, leaving 8 bases between them. This CDR3 is CSVARRNTEAFF. CDR3 coding DNA: TGCAGCGTTGCTCGTAGAAACACTGAAGCTTTCTTT. The full variable domain, completed using reference TRBV29-1 and TRBJ1-1, is SAVISQKPSRDICQRGTSLTIQCQVDSQVTMMFWYRQQPGQSLTLIATANQGSEATYESGFVIDKFPISRPNLTFSTLTVSNMSPEDSSIYLCSVARRNTEAFFGQGTRLTVV.

V gene TRBV3-1 (or the pseudogene TRBV3-2) combines with J gene TRBJ2-7; 7 bases align to TRBD1. This CDR3 is 16 amino acids long. Losses at the gene ends were 2 bases for V and 0 bases for J; bases not matched to a gene: 7. Per the germline V gene, CDR1 is LGHDT and CDR2 is YNNKEL (reference sequence). For the CDR3, the DNA is TGTGCCAGCAGCCAACTCCCGGGACAGAACTCCTACGAGCAGTACTTC. Protein sequence: CASSQLPGQNSYEQYF.

V gene TRBV10-2 combines with J gene TRBJ1-4; D is possibly TRBD1 (5 bases). Germline CDR1 reads WSHSY; CDR2 reads SAAADI. V was shortened by 5 bases and J by 7 bases, with 14 bases between the two germline ends. The CDR3 is 14 amino acids. In DNA form, the CDR3 reads TGCGCCAGCAGTCCGCAGGGCGAAGGTGAAAAACTGTTTTTT. It encodes CASSPQGEGEKLFF.

This chain uses TRBV5-1 with TRBJ2-1; D possibly corresponds to TRBD2 (6 bases). The V gene lost 0 bases and the J gene lost 7 bases, with 11 bases spanning the gap. CDR1 and CDR2 (germline): SGHRS, YFSETQ. This CDR3 comprises 14 residues. The DNA for the CDR3 is TGCGCCAGCAGCTTGGTCGCGGGGAAGAATGAGCAGTTCTTC. This sequence encodes CASSLVAGKNEQFF.

This chain connects TRBV30 to TRBJ2-1, with a weak D call TRBD2 (5 bases). Deletions cut 0 bases from V and 6 bases from J, with 12 bases between. The CDR3 sequence is 14 residues long. The germline gives CDR1 GTSNPN, CDR2 SVGIG (reference sequence). Here the CDR3 DNA reads TGTGCCTGGAGTGTGACGGGGAACTTCAATGAGCAGTTCTTC. As protein: CAWSVTGNFNEQFF.

The chain links TRBV7-9 to TRBJ1-3; D is perhaps TRBD1 (5 bases). Per germline, CDR1 SEHNR and CDR2 FQNEAQ (reference sequence). The CDR3 has 14 amino acids. The germline V and J ends were trimmed by 3 bases and 9 bases, with 15 bases remaining between them. The CDR3 nucleotides read TGTGCCAGCAGCTTCGAGAGTGGGGCATCCACCATATATTTT. Protein product: CASSFESGASTIYF.

The V and J genes are TRBV6-1 and TRBJ2-7; a possible D gene is TRBD1 (6 bases). Looked up from germline, CDR1 is MNHNS and CDR2 is SASEGT. Trimming stripped 2 bases from V and 0 bases from J, with 17 bases between. The CDR3 loop spans 17 amino acids. The CDR3 loop reads CASSELYGDTFSYEQYF. Written as DNA, the CDR3 is TGTGCCAGCAGTGAATTGTACGGGGACACCTTCTCCTACGAGCAGTACTTC.

The J gene is TRBJ2-1, the V gene TRBV3-1 (or the pseudogene TRBV3-2), with 13 bases matching TRBD2. The CDR3 consists of 13 residues. Germline trimming cut 11 bases from V and 7 bases from J; bases unmatched to any gene: 5. The germline V gene encodes CDR1 LGHDT and CDR2 YNNKEL (reference sequence). The CDR3 DNA sequence: TGTGCCGGAGGGACTAGCGGGACTAATGAGCAGTTCTTC. Its protein is CAGGTSGTNEQFF.

The chain recombines TRBV28 with TRBJ1-2; D might be TRBD1 (6 bases). Germline-derived CDR1 and CDR2 are MDHEN and SYDVKM. Trimming cost V 3 bases and J 1 base, with 9 bases left between them. This CDR3 contains 14 residues. The CDR3: CASSLVQGNYGYTF. The CDR3 nucleotides are TGTGCCAGCAGTTTGGTACAGGGTAACTATGGCTACACCTTC.

The V gene is TRBV3-1 (or the pseudogene TRBV3-2), the J gene TRBJ2-5, with D perhaps TRBD2 (5 bases). The V gene lost 1 base and the J gene lost 1 base, with 13 bases spanning the gap. Germline CDR1 reads LGHDT; CDR2 reads YNNKEL (reference sequence). The CDR3 is 16 residues long. The CDR3 sequence: CASSQAPVRVQETQYF. The DNA of the CDR3 is TGTGCCAGCAGCCAAGCTCCGGTGAGGGTCCAAGAGACCCAGTACTTC.

CDR3 in amino acids: CASSPSALGSYEQYF. For the CDR3, the DNA is TGTGCCAGCAGCCCCTCTGCACTCGGGTCCTACGAGCAGTACTTC. This chain links TRBV3-1 (or the pseudogene TRBV3-2) with TRBJ2-7; D is unresolved. Trimming pared 4 bases from V and 1 base from J, leaving 14 bases between. Germline V gene sequence: CDR1 LGHDT, CDR2 YNNKEL (reference sequence). This CDR3 is 15 amino acids long.

The chain recombines TRBV9 with TRBJ2-7; TRBD1 matches at 9 bases. Germline CDR1 is SGDLS and CDR2 is YYNGEE. There are 14 residues in the CDR3. After removal of 0 bases from V and 2 bases from J, the junction contained 0 bases not matched to a gene. The CDR3 nucleotides are TGTGCCAGCAGCGTAGGACAGGGGGCCTACGAGCAGTACTTC. Translation gives CASSVGQGAYEQYF.

This chain uses TRBV7-9 with TRBJ1-6; 11 bases agree with TRBD1. This CDR3 contains 16 residues. After removal of 5 bases from V and 9 bases from J, the junction contained 9 bases not matched to a gene. Germline CDR1 and CDR2: SEHNR and FQNEAQ (reference sequence). The CDR3 spells CASSTNSGTGGSPLHF. CDR3 sequence (DNA): TGTGCCAGCAGCACCAATTCCGGGACAGGGGGTTCACCCCTCCACTTT.

This clone was counted once. The chain has TRBV2 and TRBJ1-4; possibly TRBD1 for D (5 bases). The CDR3 length is 15 residues. The germline V gene encodes CDR1 SNHLY and CDR2 FYNNEI. V lost 6 bases and J lost 3, with 14 bases in between. CDR3 region: CASSAMGGANEKLFF. Here the CDR3 DNA reads TGTGCCAGCAGCGCGATGGGGGGAGCTAATGAAAAACTGTTTTTT.

In DNA form, the CDR3 reads TGTGCCAGCAGCGCGACGGGAGGACCAAATGAAAAACTGTTTTTT. The encoded protein is CASSATGGPNEKLFF. This chain links TRBV5-4 with TRBJ1-4; no clear D gene. The CDR3 runs 15 residues. V lost 4 bases and J lost 5, with 15 bases in between. CDR1 is SGHNT, CDR2 YYREEE, per germline (reference sequence).

The CDR3 region has the DNA TGTGCCATCAGTGAGTCTAGCGGGAGGAACACCGGGGAGCTGTTTTTT. Its translation: CAISESSGRNTGELFF. The V and J genes are TRBV10-3 and TRBJ2-2; TRBD2 matches 9 bases. This CDR3 is 16 amino acids long. V gave up 0 bases and J gave up 1 base; unmatched junction bases: 0. Germline V gene sequence: CDR1 ENHRY, CDR2 SYGVKD.

The chain employs TRBV12-3 or TRBV12-4 and TRBJ1-2; a possible D gene is TRBD1 (5 bases). CDR3 size: 12 residues. The V end was cut by 5 bases, the J end by 4 bases, with 8 bases between. CDR3 in amino acids: CASSQGPYGYTF. Written as DNA, the CDR3 is TGTGCCAGCAGTCAGGGTCCCTATGGCTACACCTTC.

This chain uses TRBV20-1 with TRBJ1-5; D unclear. V gave up 3 bases and J gave up 0 bases, with 6 bases separating them. This CDR3 spans 13 amino acids. Germline V CDR1 and CDR2: DFQATT, SNEGSKA (reference sequence). The CDR3 here is CSASGGSNQPQHF. The CDR3 coding sequence is TGCAGTGCTAGTGGCGGTAGCAATCAGCCCCAGCATTTT.

The CDR3 spells CASSLSVGFSGNTIYF. The CDR3 nucleotides are TGTGCCAGCAGCTTAAGTGTGGGCTTCTCTGGAAACACCATATATTTT. The V and J genes are TRBV7-8 and TRBJ1-3; D is uncertain. The CDR3 covers 16 residues. Between the trimmed V and J ends, which lost 2 bases and 0 bases, there was a span of 11 bases. Germline-derived CDR1 and CDR2 are SGHVS and FQNEAQ.

Only one count was recorded for this clone. The chain links TRBV3-1 (or the pseudogene TRBV3-2) to TRBJ2-7, with TRBD2 as a possible D gene (6 bases). The CDR3 totals 14 residues. Germline V CDR1 and CDR2: LGHDT, YNNKEL (reference sequence). V was clipped by 1 base and J by 6 bases, with 13 bases between them. The CDR3 spells CASSQAYLGGEQYF. Here the CDR3 DNA reads TGTGCCAGCAGCCAAGCCTATTTGGGAGGCGAGCAGTACTTC.

The V call is TRBV9, the J call TRBJ2-6, with D maybe TRBD1 (5 bases). Germline CDR1 is SGDLS and CDR2 is YYNGEE. This CDR3 comprises 16 residues. V lost 7 bases and J lost 0, with 14 bases in between. The CDR3 DNA follows: TGTGCCAGCCAGCACGGACAAATCTCTGGGGCCAACGTCCTGACTTTC. Translation gives CASQHGQISGANVLTF.

The genes are TRBV3-1 (or the pseudogene TRBV3-2) and TRBJ2-1, with 11 bases that match TRBD2. The germline V gene encodes CDR1 LGHDT and CDR2 YNNKEL (reference sequence). The V and J ends lost 4 bases and 7 bases, in that order; junction bases with no gene match: 12. The CDR3 loop spans 17 amino acids. The CDR3 coding sequence is TGTGCCAGCAGCCTAACCGCCGGGACTAGCGGTCCAAATGAGCAGTTCTTC. It is translated as CASSLTAGTSGPNEQFF.